The sample holds a few counts of the clone carrying this T cell receptor (beta chain). Its antigen is as yet unknown. CDR3 size: 12 residues. Trimming took 0 bases from V and 6 from J, leaving 5 bases between them. Germline V gene lookup returns CDR1 SGDLS and CDR2 YYNGEE. This record comes from a study of blood T cells in healthy people across ages. Primed by a sample-barcoded 5' primer and a J-beta primer mix, a second PCR proceeded for 7 to 11 cycles. TCRdb called the 5' RACE reads again in MiXCR, with one record for every CDR3 protein. Counted here are a few hundred thousand distinct CDR3 sequences, 27% occurring once; the ten biggest clones make up under 4.5%. Study-wide results and limits: TCR beta diversity per million T cells fell roughly linearly with age. Expanded clonotype shifts may have been confounded, as the donors had an unknown CMV status. Higher diversity and more naive CD4+ cells were features of long-lived donors, compared to aged donors.

In addition, the sample was reused for a study of T cells of mothers and their children. From that report: Related mother-child pairs shared slightly more overlap than unrelated pairs, but the difference was non-significant.

This TCR came from a boy aged 2 to 10 in good health. Sequenced: blood. The chain combines TRBV9 with TRBJ2-3, with D unresolved. DNA of the CDR3: TGTGCCAGCAGCGTAGACGGGGATACGCAGTATTTT. It specifies CASSVDGDTQYF.